The 8 T cell receptor beta chains given below trace back to one sample, sequenced in a study of T cell responses to AZD1222 COVID-19 vaccine. Repertoires were generated with immunoSEQ multiplex PCR, while TCRdb's copy carries only in-frame clones and drops some. The repertoire includes under 150,000 clones, 85% to 95% of them detected once, and around 5.4% sits in the top ten. The sample here was peripheral blood, taken on day 0 of AZD1222 vaccination. These receptors came from an adult in good health.

The chain links TRBV7-9 to TRBJ1-2, with TRBD1 as a possible D gene (6 bases). CDR3 length: 13 amino acids. Per germline, CDR1 SEHNR and CDR2 FQNEAQ (reference sequence). The V gene lost 2 bases and the J gene lost 4 bases, with 8 bases spanning the gap. The CDR3 region is CASSLRGAYGYTF. The CDR3 DNA follows: TGTGCCAGCAGCTTACGGGGGGCCTATGGCTACACCTTC.

The J gene is TRBJ2-1, the V gene TRBV5-6, with 8 bases aligning to TRBD1. The CDR3 loop spans 13 amino acids. Germline CDR1 reads SGHDT; CDR2 reads YYEEEE. V gave up 1 base and J gave up 13 bases; unmatched junction bases: 7. Here the CDR3 reads CASSLSARGPQFF. The CDR3 DNA reads as TGTGCCAGCAGCTTGTCAGCCAGGGGGCCTCAGTTCTTC. Full variable domain (rest looked up from reference TRBV5-6 and TRBJ2-1): DAGVTQSPTHLIKTRGQQVTLRCSPKSGHDTVSWYQQALGQGPQFIFQYYEEEERQRGNFPDRFSGHQFPNYSSELNVNALLLGDSALYLCASSLSARGPQFFGPGTRLTVL.

The chain combines TRBV5-1 with TRBJ2-7; 10 nucleotides line up with TRBD1. The CDR3 contains 15 residues. CDR1 SGHRS and CDR2 YFSETQ come from the germline V gene. V gave up 0 bases and J gave up 2 bases; unmatched junction bases: 2. CDR3 in DNA: TGCGCCAGCAGCTTGGTAGGGACAGGGGCCTACGAGCAGTACTTC. As protein: CASSLVGTGAYEQYF.

The count of this clone is one. This chain joins TRBV5-6 and TRBJ2-6; D gene ambiguous. Per the germline V gene, CDR1 is SGHDT and CDR2 is YYEEEE. V lost 0 bases and J 13 bases, leaving 11 bases between the germline ends. The CDR3 consists of 13 residues. In DNA, the CDR3 is TGTGCCAGCAGCTTGGACCCATCTTGGGTCCTGACTTTC. It is translated as CASSLDPSWVLTF.

This rearrangement joins TRBV2 to TRBJ1-1, with D possibly TRBD1 on 6 matching bases. CDR1 and CDR2 from the germline V gene are SNHLY and FYNNEI. The CDR3 spans 13 residues. V was pared by 8 bases and J by 1 base, with 11 bases between. DNA of the CDR3: TGTGCCAGCTCGGAGGGGGGGAACACTGAAGCTTTCTTT. It codes for CASSEGGNTEAFF.

The gene calls are TRBV30 and TRBJ2-5; D possibly corresponds to TRBD2 (5 bases). Germline V CDR1 and CDR2: GTSNPN, SVGIG (reference sequence). Trimming pared 4 bases from V and 1 base from J, leaving 13 bases between. The CDR3 sequence is 14 residues long. CDR3 loop: CAWMRSRVQETQYF. CDR3 DNA: TGTGCCTGGATGAGGTCGCGGGTCCAAGAGACCCAGTACTTC.

This clone has a handful of counts. CDR3 nucleotide sequence: TGTGCCAGCAGTTACTCGGAAGTACCGGGGAGCAATCAGCCCCAGCATTTT. This sequence encodes CASSYSEVPGSNQPQHF. The gene calls are TRBV6-2 or TRBV6-3 and TRBJ1-5, with D unresolved. Germline CDR1 is MNHEY and CDR2 is SVGEGT. Trimming took off 0 bases at V and 1 base at J, with 13 bases between the two ends. The CDR3 totals 17 residues.

The J gene is TRBJ2-3, the V gene TRBV20-1; 9 positions agree with TRBD1. Germline values: CDR1 DFQATT, CDR2 SNEGSKA (reference sequence). The CDR3 consists of 15 residues. Trimming took 3 bases from V and 3 from J; bases not matched to a gene: 7. The CDR3 DNA reads TGCAGTGCTAGTCCCGGACAGGGGAAGACAGATACGCAGTATTTT. Translation: CSASPGQGKTDTQYF.